One and the same sample provided the 20 T cell receptor beta chains below, sequenced in a study of CD8 T cells in ankylosing spondylitis. TCRdb reprocessed the 5' RACE reads via MiXCR and lists one record per CDR3 protein. The sample has some 180,000 distinct CDR3 sequences, roughly 20% seen once; the top ten hold around 4.7%. Sequencing was carried out using blood, either unsorted or a sorted T cell fraction (not recorded which). The receptors here all came from a male donor between 5 and 29 years old with ankylosing spondylitis or in good health (not recorded which).

This clonotype has a count of ten or more. The gene calls are TRBV6-5 and TRBJ2-7; 7 nucleotides match TRBD2. Germline V CDR1 and CDR2: MNHEY, SVGAGI. This CDR3 comprises 13 residues. With V trimmed by 7 bases and J by 3 bases, 6 bases remained unmatched. CDR3 sequence (DNA): TGTGCCAGCACCCGAGGGGAGGGCTACGAGCAGTACTTC. It encodes CASTRGEGYEQYF.

This clonotype has a count of ten or more. The rearrangement links TRBV7-3 to TRBJ2-5; 8 bases match TRBD2. CDR3 length: 15 residues. The V and J ends lost 5 bases and 5 bases, in that order; junction bases with no gene match: 10. Germline V gives CDR1 SGHTA, CDR2 FQGTGA. The CDR3 reads CASSRTSRGGETQYF. The CDR3 nucleotides read TGTGCCAGCAGCCGGACTAGCCGAGGAGGGGAGACCCAGTACTTC.

This clonotype was observed many times. This sequence joins TRBV4-1 and TRBJ1-4; 8 bases are a match to TRBD1. This CDR3 region has 16 residues. With 4 bases clipped from V and 7 bases from J, the junction kept 11 bases outside the gene matches. Germline V lookup: CDR1 MGHRA, CDR2 YSYEKL. The CDR3 sequence is CASSPGAGTGGEKLFF. In nucleotides, the CDR3 is TGCGCCAGCAGCCCCGGGGCCGGGACAGGCGGTGAAAAACTGTTTTTT.

In its sample, this clonotype was seen many times. V is TRBV15 and J is TRBJ2-1; 11 bases are shared with TRBD2. CDR1 is LNHNV and CDR2 is YYDKDF in the germline V gene (reference sequence). The junction had 16 bases not matched to a gene; V was cut back by 1 base and J by 5 bases. The CDR3 covers 20 residues. The CDR3 region has the DNA TGTGCCACCAGCAGAGCCCACCGCTGGGCTAGCGGGAGGAGGCACAATGAGCAGTTCTTC. It encodes CATSRAHRWASGRRHNEQFF.

The table lists this clonotype with a few counts. This sequence joins TRBV20-1 and TRBJ2-1, with 13 positions matching TRBD2. This CDR3 has 17 amino acids. Trimming took 3 bases from V and 0 from J; bases not matched to a gene: 5. Per the germline V gene, CDR1 is DFQATT and CDR2 is SNEGSKA (reference sequence). The CDR3 coding sequence is TGCAGTGCTAGCGGGACTAGCGGGGCTAGCTCCTACAATGAGCAGTTCTTC. This translates into CSASGTSGASSYNEQFF.

This clonotype has more than one count but fewer than ten. The chain couples TRBV12-3 or TRBV12-4 to TRBJ2-1; D is perhaps TRBD2 (6 bases). CDR3 length: 14 residues. V was trimmed by 4 bases and J by 8 bases, leaving 15 bases between them. The chain's CDR3 is CASSSSFGGYEQFF. CDR3 DNA: TGTGCCAGCAGTTCCTCCTTTGGGGGGTATGAGCAGTTCTTC.

V is TRBV19 and J is TRBJ1-5, with 8 bases matching TRBD1. This CDR3 comprises 15 residues. Unmatched junction bases numbered 6, after V lost 6 bases and J lost 2 bases. Germline values: CDR1 LNHDA, CDR2 SQIVND (reference sequence). CDR3 residues: CASSRTGMGNQPQHF. CDR3 DNA sequence: TGTGCCAGTAGCCGGACAGGGATGGGCAATCAGCCCCAGCATTTT.

This clonotype was seen ten or more times. The rearrangement uses TRBV11-2 and TRBJ2-7; D uncertain. Germline V gene data show CDR1 as SGHAT and CDR2 as FQNNGV. The CDR3 sequence is 11 residues long. Trimming shortened V by 4 bases and J by 2 bases, and 3 bases separated the two germline ends. DNA for the CDR3: TGTGCCAGCAGCTATACCTACGAGCAGTACGTC. It encodes CASSYTYEQYV.

The rearrangement joins TRBV7-2 to TRBJ2-3, with 7 bases lining up with TRBD2. V lost 2 bases to trimming and J lost 3 bases; unmatched junction nucleotides: 5. The CDR3 totals 15 residues. CDR1 SGHTA and CDR2 FQGNSA come from the germline V gene. The CDR3 sequence is CASSLSGTATDTQYF. CDR3 in DNA: TGTGCCAGCAGCTTAAGCGGGACCGCTACAGATACGCAGTATTTT.

Ten or more counts support this clonotype. V usage is TRBV15 and J usage is TRBJ1-1; a weak D match, TRBD1 (5 bases). Trimming cost V 3 bases and J 4 bases, with 9 bases left between them. The CDR3 contains 13 residues. Germline CDR1 LNHNV, CDR2 YYDKDF (reference sequence). The CDR3 sequence: CATSRQGGTEAFF. DNA for the CDR3: TGTGCCACCAGCAGGCAGGGAGGCACTGAAGCTTTCTTT.

This clonotype was detected many times. The chain recombines TRBV27 with TRBJ2-7, with D possibly being TRBD2 (5 bases). The CDR3 loop spans 15 amino acids. With 5 bases removed from V and 0 bases from J, the gap between germline ends came to 14 bases. Germline CDR1 and CDR2: MNHEY and SMNVEV (reference sequence). The CDR3 here is CASSPIPGFSYEQYF. DNA of the CDR3: TGTGCCAGCAGTCCGATCCCGGGATTCTCCTACGAGCAGTACTTC.

In its sample, this clonotype was seen many times. The chain uses TRBV4-1 and TRBJ2-5; TRBD1 matches 7 bases. The trim removed 4 bases at V and 5 bases at J, leaving 10 bases unmatched. The CDR3 extends over 15 amino acids. CDR1 is MGHRA, CDR2 YSYEKL, per germline. In DNA, the CDR3 is TGCGCCAGCAGCCTCAACGGACAGGCTCGGGAGACCCAGTACTTC. This codes for CASSLNGQARETQYF.

This clonotype was seen repeatedly, ten times or more. The V call is TRBV12-3 or TRBV12-4, the J call TRBJ1-2; no clear D gene. V dropped 6 bases and J dropped 7 bases, with 12 bases sitting between them. The CDR3 extends over 12 amino acids. CDR3 region: CASSLSSLGYTF. DNA of the CDR3: TGTGCCAGCAGCCTTTCCTCCCTTGGCTACACCTTC.

This clonotype was seen at least ten times. The chain employs TRBV7-2 and TRBJ2-2; D is perhaps TRBD2 (6 bases). The CDR3 runs to 16 residues. The V end lost 7 bases, the J end lost 4 bases, and 19 bases lay between the germline ends. From germline, CDR1 is SGHTA and CDR2 FQGNSA. The CDR3 nucleotides are TGTGCCAGCACCCTGCGAATAGCGGAGGCCACCGGGGAGCTGTTTTTT. This translates into CASTLRIAEATGELFF.

This clonotype was seen many times. This chain links TRBV7-3 with TRBJ2-3; 7 positions match TRBD2. The J segment lost 0 bases and the V segment lost 0 bases, leaving 6 bases of the junction unmatched. The CDR3 loop spans 17 amino acids. Germline V CDR1 and CDR2: SGHTA, FQGTGA. The CDR3, as DNA: TGTGCCAGCAGCTTAACGTGGGGCGGGAGTAGCACAGATACGCAGTATTTT. It encodes CASSLTWGGSSTDTQYF.

The genes are TRBV11-3 and TRBJ2-1; 8 nucleotides agree with TRBD2. There are 16 residues in the CDR3. Germline assignment: CDR1 SGHNT and CDR2 YENEEA. The ends lost 7 bases at V and 4 bases at J; junction bases unmatched: 12. CDR3 nucleotides: TGTGCCAGCACCGCCAACCCGGGACTAGGTTACAATGAGCAGTTCTTC. Translated, it gives CASTANPGLGYNEQFF.

In this sample, this clonotype turned up many times. The rearrangement joins TRBV12-3 or TRBV12-4 to TRBJ1-5; possible D gene TRBD1, 5 bases. Trimming took off 5 bases at V and 3 bases at J, with 17 bases between the two ends. The CDR3 contains 16 residues. The CDR3 coding sequence is TGTGCCAGCAGTGCCAGGGTGCGTGGTCCCAATCAGCCCCAGCATTTT. Its protein product is CASSARVRGPNQPQHF.

This clonotype was counted many times. The chain has TRBV4-1 and TRBJ2-3; D is possibly TRBD2 (6 bases). Germline V gene data show CDR1 as MGHRA and CDR2 as YSYEKL. The CDR3 totals 16 residues. Trimming stripped 0 bases from V and 1 base from J, with 11 bases between. CDR3 DNA sequence: TGCGCCAGCAGCCAAGAGGGACGGGAGCGCACAGATACGCAGTATTTT. Translated, it gives CASSQEGRERTDTQYF.

The rearrangement joins TRBV7-9 to TRBJ1-1; D gene uncertain. The CDR3 runs to 11 residues. The germline CDR1 and CDR2 sequences are SEHNR and FQNEAQ (reference sequence). Trimming removed 7 bases from V and 5 bases from J, with 8 bases in between. This chain's CDR3 is CASKGSTEAFF. The CDR3 DNA is TGTGCCAGCAAGGGAAGTACTGAAGCTTTCTTT.

This clonotype was recorded at least ten times. The V gene is TRBV29-1, the J gene TRBJ2-5, with 7 bases fitting TRBD2. V lost 3 bases and J lost 0; bases outside the gene matches: 4. This CDR3 has 14 amino acids. The V gene's germline CDR1 is SQVTM and CDR2 ANQGSEA. The CDR3 DNA sequence: TGCAGCGTTGAGCTAGCGGCGTACCAAGAGACCCAGTACTTC. Protein product: CSVELAAYQETQYF.